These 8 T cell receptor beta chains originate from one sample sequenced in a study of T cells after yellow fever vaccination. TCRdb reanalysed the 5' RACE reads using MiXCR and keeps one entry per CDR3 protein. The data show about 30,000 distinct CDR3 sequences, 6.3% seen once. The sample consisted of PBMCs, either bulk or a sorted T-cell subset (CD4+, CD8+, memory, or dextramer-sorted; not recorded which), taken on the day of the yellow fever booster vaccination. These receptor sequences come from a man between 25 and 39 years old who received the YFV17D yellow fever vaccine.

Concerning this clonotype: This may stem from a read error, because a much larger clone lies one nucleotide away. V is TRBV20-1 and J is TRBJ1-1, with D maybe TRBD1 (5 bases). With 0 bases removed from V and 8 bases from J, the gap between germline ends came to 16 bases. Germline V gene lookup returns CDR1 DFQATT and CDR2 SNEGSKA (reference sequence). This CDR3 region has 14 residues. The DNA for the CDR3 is TGCAGTGCTAGAGATACCCGACAGTTAGGCGAAGCTTTCTTT. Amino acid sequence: CSARDTRQLGEAFF.

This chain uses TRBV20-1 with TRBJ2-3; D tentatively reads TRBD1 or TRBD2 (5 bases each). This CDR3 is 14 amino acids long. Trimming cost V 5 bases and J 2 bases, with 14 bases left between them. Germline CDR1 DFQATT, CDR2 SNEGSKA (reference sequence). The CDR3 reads CSAPLRGATDTQYF. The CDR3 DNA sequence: TGCAGTGCTCCGCTTAGGGGAGCCACAGATACGCAGTATTTT.

Here the CDR3 reads CAIDQYGNSSGNTIYF. Here the CDR3 DNA reads TGTGCCATTGACCAGTACGGAAACAGCTCTGGAAACACCATATATTTT. The gene calls are TRBV10-3 and TRBJ1-3, with D unresolved. The CDR3 runs to 16 residues. Germline CDR1 is ENHRY and CDR2 is SYGVKD. The V end was cut by 9 bases, the J end by 0 bases, with 18 bases between.

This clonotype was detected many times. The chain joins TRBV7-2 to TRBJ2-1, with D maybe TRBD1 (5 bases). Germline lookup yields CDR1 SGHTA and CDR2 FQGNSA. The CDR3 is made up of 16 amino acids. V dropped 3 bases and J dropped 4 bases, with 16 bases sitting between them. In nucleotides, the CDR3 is TGTGCCAGCAGCTTCCGGCCGATGCAGGGTTACAATGAGCAGTTCTTC. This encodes CASSFRPMQGYNEQFF.

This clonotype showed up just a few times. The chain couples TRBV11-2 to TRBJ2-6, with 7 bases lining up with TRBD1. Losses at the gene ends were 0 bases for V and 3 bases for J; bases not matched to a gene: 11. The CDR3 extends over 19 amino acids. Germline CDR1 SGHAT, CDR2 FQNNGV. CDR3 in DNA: TGTGCCAGCAGCTTAGAGAGGCCAGGGGGAGTCTTTGGGGCCAACGTCCTGACTTTC. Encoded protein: CASSLERPGGVFGANVLTF.

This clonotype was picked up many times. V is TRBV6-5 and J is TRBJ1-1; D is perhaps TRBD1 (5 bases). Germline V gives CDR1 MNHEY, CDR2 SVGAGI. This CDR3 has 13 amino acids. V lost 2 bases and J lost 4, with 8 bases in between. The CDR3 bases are TGTGCCAGCAGTTACCCGGGGGGCACTGAAGCTTTCTTT. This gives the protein CASSYPGGTEAFF.

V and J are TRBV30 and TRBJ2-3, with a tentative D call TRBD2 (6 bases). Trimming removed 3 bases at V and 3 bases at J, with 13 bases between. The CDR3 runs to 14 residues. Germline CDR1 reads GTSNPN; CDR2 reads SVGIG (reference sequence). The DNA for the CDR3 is TGTGCCTGGAGCCGCGGGATAGAAACAGATACGCAGTATTTT. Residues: CAWSRGIETDTQYF.

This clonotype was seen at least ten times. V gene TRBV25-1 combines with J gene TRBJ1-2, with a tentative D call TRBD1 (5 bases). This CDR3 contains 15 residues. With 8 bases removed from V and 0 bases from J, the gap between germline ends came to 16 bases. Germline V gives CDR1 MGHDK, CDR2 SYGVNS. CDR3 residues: CASSFGQTANYGYTF. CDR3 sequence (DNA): TGTGCCAGCTCCTTCGGGCAGACAGCTAACTATGGCTACACCTTC.